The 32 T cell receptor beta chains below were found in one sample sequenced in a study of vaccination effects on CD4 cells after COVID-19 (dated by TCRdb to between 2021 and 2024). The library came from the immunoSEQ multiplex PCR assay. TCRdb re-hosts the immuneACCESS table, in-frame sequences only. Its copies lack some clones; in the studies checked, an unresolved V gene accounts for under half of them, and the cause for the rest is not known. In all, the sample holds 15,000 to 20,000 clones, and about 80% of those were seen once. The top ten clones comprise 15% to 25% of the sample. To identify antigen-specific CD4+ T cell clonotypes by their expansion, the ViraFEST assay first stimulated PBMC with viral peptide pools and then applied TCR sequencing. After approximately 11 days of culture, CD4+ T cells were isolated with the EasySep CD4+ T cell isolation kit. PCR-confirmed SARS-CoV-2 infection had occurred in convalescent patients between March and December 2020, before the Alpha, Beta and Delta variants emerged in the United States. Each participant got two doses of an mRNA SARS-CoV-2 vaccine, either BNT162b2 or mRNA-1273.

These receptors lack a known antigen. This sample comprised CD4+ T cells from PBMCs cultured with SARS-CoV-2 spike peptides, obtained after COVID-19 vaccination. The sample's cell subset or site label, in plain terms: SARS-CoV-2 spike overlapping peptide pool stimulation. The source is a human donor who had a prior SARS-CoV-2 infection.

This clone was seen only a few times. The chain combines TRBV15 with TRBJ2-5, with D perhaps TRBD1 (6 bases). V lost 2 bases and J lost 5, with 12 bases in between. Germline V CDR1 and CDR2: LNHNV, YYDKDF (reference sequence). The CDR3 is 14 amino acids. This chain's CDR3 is CATSRTDSWETQYF. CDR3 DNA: TGTGCCACCAGCAGAACGGACAGTTGGGAGACCCAGTACTTC. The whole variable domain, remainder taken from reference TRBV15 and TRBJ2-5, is DAMVIQNPRYQVTQFGKPVTLSCSQTLNHNVMYWYQQKSSQAPKLLFHYYDKDFNNEADTPDNFQSRRPNTSFCFLDIRSPGLGDTAMYLCATSRTDSWETQYFGPGTRLLVL.

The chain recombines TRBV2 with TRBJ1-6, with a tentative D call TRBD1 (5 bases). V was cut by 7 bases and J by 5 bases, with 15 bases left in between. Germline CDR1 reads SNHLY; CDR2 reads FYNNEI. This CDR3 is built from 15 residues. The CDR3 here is CASTLSQGDNSPLHF. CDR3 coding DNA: TGTGCCAGCACTTTATCTCAGGGAGATAATTCACCCCTCCACTTT.

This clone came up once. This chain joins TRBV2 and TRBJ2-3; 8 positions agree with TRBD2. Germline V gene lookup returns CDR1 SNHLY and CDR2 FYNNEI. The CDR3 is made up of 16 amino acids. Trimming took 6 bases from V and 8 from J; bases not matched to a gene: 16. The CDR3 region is CASRELTSVGLGTQYF. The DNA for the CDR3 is TGTGCCAGCAGGGAACTGACTAGCGTGGGCCTCGGTACGCAGTATTTT.

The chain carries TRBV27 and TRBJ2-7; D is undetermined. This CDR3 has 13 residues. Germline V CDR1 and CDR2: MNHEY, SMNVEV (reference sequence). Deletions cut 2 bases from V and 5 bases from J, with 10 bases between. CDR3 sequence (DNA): TGTGCCAGCAGTTTACGGGTTACCCACGAGCAGTACTTC. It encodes CASSLRVTHEQYF.

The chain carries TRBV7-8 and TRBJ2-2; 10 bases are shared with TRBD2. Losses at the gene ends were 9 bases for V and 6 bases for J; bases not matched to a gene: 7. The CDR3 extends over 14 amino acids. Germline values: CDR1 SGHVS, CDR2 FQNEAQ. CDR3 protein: CASTQAGGPGELFF. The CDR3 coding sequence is TGTGCCAGTACACAAGCGGGGGGGCCCGGGGAGCTGTTTTTT.

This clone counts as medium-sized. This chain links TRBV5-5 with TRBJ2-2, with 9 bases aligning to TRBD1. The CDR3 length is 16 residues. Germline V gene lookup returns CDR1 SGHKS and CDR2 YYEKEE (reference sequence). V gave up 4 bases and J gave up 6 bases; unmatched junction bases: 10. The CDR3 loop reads CASSPRLQGASGELFF. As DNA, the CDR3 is TGTGCCAGCAGCCCCCGCTTACAGGGGGCCTCCGGGGAGCTGTTTTTT.

CDR3 DNA sequence: TGTGCCAGCAGTGGGGGGGCCCACCGGACGGAGACCCAGTACTTC. The encoded protein is CASSGGAHRTETQYF. The chain carries TRBV2 and TRBJ2-5; the D call may be TRBD1 or TRBD2 (6 bases each). The CDR3 contains 15 residues. With 4 bases removed from V and 5 bases from J, the gap between germline ends came to 17 bases. Germline CDR1 is SNHLY and CDR2 is FYNNEI.

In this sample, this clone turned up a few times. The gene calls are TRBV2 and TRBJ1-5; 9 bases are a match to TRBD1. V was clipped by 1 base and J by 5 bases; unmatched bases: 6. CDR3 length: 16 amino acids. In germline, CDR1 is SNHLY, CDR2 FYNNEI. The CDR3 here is CASSEDRGRRDQPQHF. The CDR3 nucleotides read TGTGCCAGCAGTGAAGACAGGGGGCGACGGGATCAGCCCCAGCATTTT.

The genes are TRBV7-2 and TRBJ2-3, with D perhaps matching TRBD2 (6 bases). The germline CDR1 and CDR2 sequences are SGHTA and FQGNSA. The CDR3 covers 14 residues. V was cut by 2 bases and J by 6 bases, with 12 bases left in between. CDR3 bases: TGTGCCAGCAGCTTAATTCGAGGAGGGGATACGCAGTATTTT. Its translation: CASSLIRGGDTQYF. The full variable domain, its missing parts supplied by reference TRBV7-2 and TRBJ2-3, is GAGVSQSPSNKVTEKGKDVELRCDPISGHTALYWYRQSLGQGLEFLIYFQGNSAPDKSGLPSDRFSAERTGGSVSTLTIQRTQQEDSAVYLCASSLIRGGDTQYFGPGTRLTVL.

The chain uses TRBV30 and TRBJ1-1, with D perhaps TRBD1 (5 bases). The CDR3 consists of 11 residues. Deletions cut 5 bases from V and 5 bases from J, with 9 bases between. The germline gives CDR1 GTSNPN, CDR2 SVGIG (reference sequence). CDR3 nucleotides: TGTGCCTGGGGGGGTTGGACTGAAGCTTTCTTT. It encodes CAWGGWTEAFF.

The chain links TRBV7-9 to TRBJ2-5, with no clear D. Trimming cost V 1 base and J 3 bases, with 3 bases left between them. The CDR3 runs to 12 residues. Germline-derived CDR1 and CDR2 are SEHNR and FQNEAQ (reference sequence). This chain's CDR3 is CASSLVEETQYF. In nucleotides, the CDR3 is TGTGCCAGCAGCTTAGTCGAAGAGACCCAGTACTTC.

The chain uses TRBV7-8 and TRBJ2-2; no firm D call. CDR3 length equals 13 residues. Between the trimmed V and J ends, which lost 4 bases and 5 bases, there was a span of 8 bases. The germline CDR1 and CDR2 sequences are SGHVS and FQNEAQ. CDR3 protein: CASSSGVTGELFF. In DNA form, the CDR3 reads TGTGCCAGCAGCTCCGGTGTGACCGGGGAGCTGTTTTTT.

CDR3 DNA sequence: TGTGCCAGCTTGGGAGTAATATCCCAAGAGACCCAGTACTTC. Protein sequence: CASLGVISQETQYF. The V call is TRBV2, the J call TRBJ2-5; the D gene is possibly TRBD2 (5 bases). CDR1 is SNHLY, CDR2 FYNNEI, per germline. The CDR3 totals 14 residues. The V gene lost 8 bases and the J gene lost 1 base, with 14 bases spanning the gap.

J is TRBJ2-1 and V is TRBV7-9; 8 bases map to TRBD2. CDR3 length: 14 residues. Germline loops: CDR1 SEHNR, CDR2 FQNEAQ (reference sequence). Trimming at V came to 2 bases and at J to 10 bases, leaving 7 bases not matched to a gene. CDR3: CASSLSGGVPEQFF. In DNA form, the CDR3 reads TGTGCCAGCAGCTTAAGCGGGGGCGTTCCGGAGCAGTTCTTC.

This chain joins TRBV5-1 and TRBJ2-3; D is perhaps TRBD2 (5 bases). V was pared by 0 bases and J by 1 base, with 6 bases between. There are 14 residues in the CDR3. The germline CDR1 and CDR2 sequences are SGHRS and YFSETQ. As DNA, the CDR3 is TGCGCCAGCAGCTTGGGTAGCGGCACAGATACGCAGTATTTT. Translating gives CASSLGSGTDTQYF.

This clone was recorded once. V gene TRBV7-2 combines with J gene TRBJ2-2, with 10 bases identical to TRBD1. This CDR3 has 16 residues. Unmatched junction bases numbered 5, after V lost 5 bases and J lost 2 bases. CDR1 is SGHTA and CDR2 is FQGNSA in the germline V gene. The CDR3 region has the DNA TGTGCCAGCAGCCCCCGGACAGGGGGTAACACCGGGGAGCTGTTTTTT. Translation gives CASSPRTGGNTGELFF.

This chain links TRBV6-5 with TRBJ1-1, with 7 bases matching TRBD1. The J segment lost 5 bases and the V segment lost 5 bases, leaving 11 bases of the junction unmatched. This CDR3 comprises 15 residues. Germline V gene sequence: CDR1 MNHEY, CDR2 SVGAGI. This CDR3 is CASSPRQGLGTEAFF. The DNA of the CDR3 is TGTGCCAGCAGTCCCCGACAGGGTCTGGGGACTGAAGCTTTCTTT.

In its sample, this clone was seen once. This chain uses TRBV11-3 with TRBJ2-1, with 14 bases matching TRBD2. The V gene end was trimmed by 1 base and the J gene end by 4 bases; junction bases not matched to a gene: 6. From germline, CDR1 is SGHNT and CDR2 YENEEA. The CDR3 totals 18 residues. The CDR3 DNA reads TGTGCCAGCAGCTTAGGGGGGACTAGCGGGAGTGTGTACAATGAGCAGTTCTTC. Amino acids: CASSLGGTSGSVYNEQFF.

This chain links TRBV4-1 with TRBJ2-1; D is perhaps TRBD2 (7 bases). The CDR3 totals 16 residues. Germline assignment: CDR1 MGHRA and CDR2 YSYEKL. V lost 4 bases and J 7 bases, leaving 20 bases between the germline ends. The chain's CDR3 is CASSRGGRAGENEQFF. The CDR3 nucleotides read TGCGCCAGCAGCCGAGGGGGGCGGGCGGGAGAAAATGAGCAGTTCTTC.

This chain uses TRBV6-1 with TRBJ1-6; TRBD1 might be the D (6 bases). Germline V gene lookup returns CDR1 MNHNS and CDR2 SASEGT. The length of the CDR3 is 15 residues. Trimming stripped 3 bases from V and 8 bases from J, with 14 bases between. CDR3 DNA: TGTGCCAGCAGTGATTCAGGGGTTGGTGATTCACCCCTCCACTTT. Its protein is CASSDSGVGDSPLHF.

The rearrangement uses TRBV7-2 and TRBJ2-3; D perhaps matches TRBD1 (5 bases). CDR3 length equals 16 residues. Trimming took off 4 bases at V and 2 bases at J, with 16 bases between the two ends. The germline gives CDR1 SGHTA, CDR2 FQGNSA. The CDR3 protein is CASSSTSTDFTDTQYF. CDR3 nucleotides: TGTGCCAGCAGCTCAACCTCGACAGACTTCACAGATACGCAGTATTTT.

The CDR3 spells CASSEGTSGHNEQFF. CDR3 in DNA: TGTGCCAGCTCCGAGGGGACTAGTGGGCACAATGAGCAGTTCTTC. The chain carries TRBV28 and TRBJ2-1; TRBD2 agrees at 8 bases. The V gene's germline CDR1 is MDHEN and CDR2 SYDVKM. This CDR3 contains 15 residues. The V gene end was trimmed by 8 bases and the J gene end by 5 bases; junction bases not matched to a gene: 11.

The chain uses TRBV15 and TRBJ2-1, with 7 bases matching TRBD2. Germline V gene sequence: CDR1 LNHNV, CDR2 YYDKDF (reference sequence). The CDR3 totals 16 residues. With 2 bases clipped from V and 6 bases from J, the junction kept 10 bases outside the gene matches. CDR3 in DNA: TGTGCCACCAGCAGATCCGGGACTACGGGCTCCAATGAGCAGTTCTTC. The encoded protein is CATSRSGTTGSNEQFF.

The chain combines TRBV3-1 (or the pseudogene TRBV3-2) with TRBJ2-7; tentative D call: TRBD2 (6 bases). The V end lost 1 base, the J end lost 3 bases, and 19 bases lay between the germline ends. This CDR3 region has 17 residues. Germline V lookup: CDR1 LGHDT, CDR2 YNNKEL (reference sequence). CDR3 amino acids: CASSQVFASAGNYEQYF. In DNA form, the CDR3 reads TGTGCCAGCAGCCAAGTTTTTGCGTCGGCGGGGAACTACGAGCAGTACTTC.

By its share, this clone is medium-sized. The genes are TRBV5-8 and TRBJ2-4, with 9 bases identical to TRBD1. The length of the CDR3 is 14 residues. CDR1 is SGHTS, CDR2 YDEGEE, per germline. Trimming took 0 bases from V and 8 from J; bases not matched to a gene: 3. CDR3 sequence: CASSLDRGRDIQYF. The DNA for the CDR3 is TGTGCCAGCAGCTTGGACAGGGGGCGTGACATTCAGTACTTC.

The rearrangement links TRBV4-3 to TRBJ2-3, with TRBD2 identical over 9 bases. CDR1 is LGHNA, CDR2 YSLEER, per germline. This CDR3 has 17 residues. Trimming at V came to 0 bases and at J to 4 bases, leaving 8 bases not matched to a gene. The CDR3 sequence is CASSQDSAGGIADTQYF. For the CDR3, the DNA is TGCGCCAGCAGCCAAGATTCCGCGGGAGGGATCGCAGATACGCAGTATTTT.

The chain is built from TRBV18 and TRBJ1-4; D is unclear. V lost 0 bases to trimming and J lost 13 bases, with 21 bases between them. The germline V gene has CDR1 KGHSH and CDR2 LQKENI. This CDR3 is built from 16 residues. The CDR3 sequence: CASSPPSSGPRAGLFF. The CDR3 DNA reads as TGTGCCAGCTCACCACCATCCAGCGGGCCCCGTGCGGGACTGTTTTTT.

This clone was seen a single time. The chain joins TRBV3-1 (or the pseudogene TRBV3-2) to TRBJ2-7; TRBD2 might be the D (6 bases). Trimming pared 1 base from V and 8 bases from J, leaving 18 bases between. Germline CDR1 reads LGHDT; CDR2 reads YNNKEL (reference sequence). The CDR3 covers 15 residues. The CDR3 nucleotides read TGTGCCAGCAGCCAAGGTTCGGCGACTGGGGGGAAGCAGTACTTC. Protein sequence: CASSQGSATGGKQYF.

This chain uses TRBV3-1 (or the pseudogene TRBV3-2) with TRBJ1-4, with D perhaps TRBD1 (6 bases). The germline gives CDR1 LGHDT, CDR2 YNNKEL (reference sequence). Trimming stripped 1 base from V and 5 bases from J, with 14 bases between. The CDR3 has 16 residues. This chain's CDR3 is CASSQGLDSGNEKLFF. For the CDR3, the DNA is TGTGCCAGCAGCCAAGGTCTGGACAGCGGGAATGAAAAACTGTTTTTT.

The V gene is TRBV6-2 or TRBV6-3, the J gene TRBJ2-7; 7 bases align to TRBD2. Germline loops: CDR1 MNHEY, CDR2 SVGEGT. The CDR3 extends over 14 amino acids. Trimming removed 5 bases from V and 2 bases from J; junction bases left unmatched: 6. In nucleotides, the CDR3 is TGTGCCAGCAGTCGTCGGGACTACCCCTACGAGCAGTACTTC. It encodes CASSRRDYPYEQYF.

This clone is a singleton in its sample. The DNA of the CDR3 is TGTGCCAGCAGCCGAAGGGGTCGGGATGAGCAGTTCTTC. Amino acid sequence: CASSRRGRDEQFF. The V call is TRBV9, the J call TRBJ2-1; tentatively, D is TRBD1 (5 bases). From germline, CDR1 is SGDLS and CDR2 YYNGEE. The length of the CDR3 is 13 residues. V was shortened by 4 bases and J by 8 bases, with 13 bases between the two germline ends.

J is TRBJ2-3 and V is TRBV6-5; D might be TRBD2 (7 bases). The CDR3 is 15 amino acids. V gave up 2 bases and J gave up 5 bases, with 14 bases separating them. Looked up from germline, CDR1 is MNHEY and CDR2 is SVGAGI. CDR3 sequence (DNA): TGTGCCAGCAGTTACAGACAGGCGGGGGTAGATACGCAGTATTTT. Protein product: CASSYRQAGVDTQYF.